These 30 T cell receptor beta chains share one sample of origin, sequenced in a study of somatic mutations in cytotoxic T cells in rheumatoid arthritis. Sequencing was performed with immunoSEQ multiplex PCR; in TCRdb, only in-frame clones are kept and a portion is missing. The data hold some 29,000 clones, with about 88% observed a single time. Sequencing was done on a sample of CD8+ T cells sorted from blood. These receptors came from an adult with rheumatoid arthritis.

This rearrangement joins TRBV7-9 to TRBJ2-1; possibly TRBD2 for D (5 bases). Germline lookup yields CDR1 SEHNR and CDR2 FQNEAQ (reference sequence). The CDR3 loop spans 17 amino acids. Trimming removed 3 bases from V and 7 bases from J, with 22 bases in between. The CDR3 region is CASSFPFQLEGKNEQFF. CDR3 sequence (DNA): TGTGCCAGCAGCTTCCCCTTCCAGCTAGAGGGTAAAAATGAGCAGTTCTTC.

The chain carries TRBV7-3 and TRBJ2-1; 11 bases map to TRBD2. Germline trimming cut 4 bases from V and 8 bases from J; bases unmatched to any gene: 10. Germline V CDR1 and CDR2: SGHTA, FQGTGA. CDR3 length: 16 amino acids. For the CDR3, the DNA is TGTGCCAGCAGCTCATCCGGGACTAGCGGATACGATGAGCAGTTCTTC. Translating gives CASSSSGTSGYDEQFF.

The chain joins TRBV11-2 to TRBJ2-5; 11 bases fit TRBD2. The J call could be wrong; TRBJ2-7 is a better fit for the DNA end. CDR3 length: 16 amino acids. Germline CDR1 and CDR2: SGHAT and FQNNGV. The CDR3 DNA follows: TGTGCCAGCAGCTCGTTTACTAGCGGGAGCTCCTACGAGCAGTACTTC. Its protein is CASSSFTSGSSYEQYF.

The gene calls are TRBV19 and TRBJ2-1; 9 nucleotides match TRBD2. The CDR3 is 14 amino acids. The germline gives CDR1 LNHDA, CDR2 SQIVND (reference sequence). The V segment lost 1 base and the J segment 12 bases; nucleotides outside the gene matches: 7. DNA of the CDR3: TGTGCCAGTAGTATAGGTGGTAGCGGGAGTTGGCAGTTCTTC. Encoded protein: CASSIGGSGSWQFF.

The sample holds a few counts of this clone. The chain employs TRBV4-1 and TRBJ2-7, with D possibly being TRBD1 (6 bases). There are 15 residues in the CDR3. CDR1 is MGHRA, CDR2 YSYEKL, per germline. Trimming removed 0 bases at V and 2 bases at J, with 11 bases between. As DNA, the CDR3 is TGCGCCAGCAGCCAAGAAGGCAGGGGCGCCTACGAGCAGTACTTC. This sequence encodes CASSQEGRGAYEQYF.

This chain joins TRBV7-3 and TRBJ2-3, with a weak D call TRBD2 (7 bases). Trimming pared 8 bases from V and 6 bases from J, leaving 27 bases between. CDR3 length: 17 residues. Per the germline V gene, CDR1 is SGHTA and CDR2 is FQGTGA. Here the CDR3 DNA reads TGTGCCAGCGGCCAAGTGGCTAGCGGCCAGGGGTTGGATACGCAGTATTTT. Amino acids: CASGQVASGQGLDTQYF.

This clone has only one observation. This chain links TRBV30 with TRBJ2-2; 11 bases map to TRBD2. Germline assignment: CDR1 GTSNPN and CDR2 SVGIG (reference sequence). The J segment lost 1 base and the V segment lost 6 bases, leaving 4 bases of the junction unmatched. The CDR3 runs 15 residues. CDR3: CACTGTSGNTGELFF. DNA of the CDR3: TGTGCCTGCACCGGGACTAGCGGGAACACCGGGGAGCTGTTTTTT. Variable domain in full (rest from reference TRBV30 and TRBJ2-2): SQTIHQWPATLVQPVGSPLSLECTVEGTSNPNLYWYRQAAGRGLQLLFYSVGIGQISSEVPQNLSASRPQDRQFILSSKKLLLSDSGFYLCACTGTSGNTGELFFGEGSRLTVL.

The gene calls are TRBV6-1 and TRBJ2-2; TRBD1 aligns across 7 bases. CDR1 is MNHNS and CDR2 is SASEGT in the germline V gene. The CDR3 sequence is 15 residues long. V trimming: 4 bases; J trimming: 1 base; junction bases outside the gene matches: 3. CDR3 loop: CASSARDRNTGELFF. DNA of the CDR3: TGTGCCAGCAGTGCCCGGGACAGGAACACCGGGGAGCTGTTTTTT.

This clone has only one observation. The V gene is TRBV13, the J gene TRBJ2-2, with D unclear. The ends were cut back, 2 bases at V and 6 bases at J, with 10 bases in the middle. CDR3 size: 14 residues. Germline V gives CDR1 PRHDT, CDR2 FYEKMQ (reference sequence). CDR3: CASSLSQRAGELFF. Here the CDR3 DNA reads TGTGCCAGCAGCTTATCTCAACGGGCCGGGGAGCTGTTTTTT. Full variable domain (missing parts from reference TRBV13 and TRBJ2-2): AAGVIQSPRHLIKEKRETATLKCYPIPRHDTVYWYQQGPGQDPQFLISFYEKMQSDKGSIPDRFSAQQFSDYHSELNMSSLELGDSALYFCASSLSQRAGELFFGEGSRLTVL.

This clone was counted between two and nine times. The V and J genes are TRBV28 and TRBJ1-1, with 7 bases matching TRBD1. CDR1 is MDHEN, CDR2 SYDVKM, per germline. This CDR3 has 14 amino acids. After removal of 6 bases from V and 6 bases from J, the junction contained 10 bases not matched to a gene. The CDR3 nucleotides are TGTGCCAGCAGGACCGGGACAGCTCTCCCTGAAGCTTTCTTT. Encoded protein: CASRTGTALPEAFF.

The rearrangement links TRBV4-1 to TRBJ1-2; the match to TRBD1 covers 7 bases. The germline gives CDR1 MGHRA, CDR2 YSYEKL. The CDR3 is 14 amino acids. The V and J ends lost 4 bases and 7 bases, in that order; junction bases with no gene match: 9. The CDR3 bases are TGCGCCAGCAGCCCGGAACAGGGGAATAGTGGCTACACCTTC. Its protein is CASSPEQGNSGYTF.

This clone was recorded once. The rearrangement joins TRBV19 to TRBJ2-3; no firm D call. The V end lost 7 bases, the J end lost 3 bases, and 17 bases lay between the germline ends. This CDR3 has 15 amino acids. Per germline, CDR1 LNHDA and CDR2 SQIVND (reference sequence). The CDR3 here is CASTPRTSPTDTQYF. CDR3 sequence (DNA): TGTGCCAGTACCCCACGGACGTCACCAACAGATACGCAGTATTTT.

The chain carries TRBV5-4 and TRBJ2-7; D unclear. This CDR3 has 15 residues. The V end lost 1 base, the J end lost 5 bases, and 16 bases lay between the germline ends. Per germline, CDR1 SGHNT and CDR2 YYREEE (reference sequence). CDR3 sequence: CASSLNPGSQHEQYF. For the CDR3, the DNA is TGTGCCAGCAGCTTGAACCCCGGATCGCAGCACGAGCAGTACTTC.

The V call is TRBV6-5, the J call TRBJ1-5, with TRBD1 matching over 10 bases. Trimming at V came to 5 bases and at J to 4 bases, leaving 5 bases not matched to a gene. In germline, CDR1 is MNHEY, CDR2 SVGAGI. This CDR3 spans 15 amino acids. DNA of the CDR3: TGTGCCAGCAGTCCCGGGACAGGGGATAATCAGCCCCAGCATTTT. It yields the protein CASSPGTGDNQPQHF.

The gene calls are TRBV2 and TRBJ1-4; D is undetermined. There are 17 residues in the CDR3. The germline V and J ends were trimmed by 5 bases and 2 bases, with 18 bases remaining between them. Germline V gene data show CDR1 as SNHLY and CDR2 as FYNNEI. CDR3 sequence reads: CASSIWTAVGTNEKLFF. CDR3 DNA sequence: TGTGCCAGCAGTATATGGACGGCTGTAGGGACTAATGAAAAACTGTTTTTT. The full variable domain, rest sourced from reference TRBV2 and TRBJ1-4, is EPEVTQTPSHQVTQMGQEVILRCVPISNHLYFYWYRQILGQKVEFLVSFYNNEISEKSEIFDDQFSVERPDGSNFTLKIRSTKLEDSAMYFCASSIWTAVGTNEKLFFGSGTQLSVL.

This clone appeared once. The rearrangement joins TRBV9 to TRBJ2-7, with a weak D call TRBD2 (7 bases). The V end was cut by 0 bases, the J end by 5 bases, with 12 bases between. The CDR3 sequence is 14 residues long. Germline V gene sequence: CDR1 SGDLS, CDR2 YYNGEE. The CDR3 is CASSVGGGRNEQYF. In DNA, the CDR3 is TGTGCCAGCAGCGTAGGGGGGGGCCGGAACGAGCAGTACTTC.

This chain joins TRBV28 and TRBJ2-1; the match to TRBD2 covers 10 bases. The V and J ends lost 5 bases and 8 bases, in that order; junction bases with no gene match: 6. Germline V gene lookup returns CDR1 MDHEN and CDR2 SYDVKM. The CDR3 runs to 14 residues. CDR3: CASSPSGGKDEQFF. The DNA for the CDR3 is TGTGCCAGCAGTCCTAGCGGGGGCAAGGATGAGCAGTTCTTC.

The chain combines TRBV4-1 with TRBJ2-5; D might be TRBD2 (6 bases). V lost 1 base and J 7 bases, leaving 7 bases between the germline ends. Per germline, CDR1 MGHRA and CDR2 YSYEKL. CDR3 size: 12 residues. The CDR3 nucleotides read TGCGCCAGCAGCCAAGTTAGCGGGACCCAGTACTTC. Residues: CASSQVSGTQYF.

The chain couples TRBV6-5 to TRBJ1-5; D may be TRBD1 (6 bases). Trimming took 2 bases from V and 2 from J, leaving 10 bases between them. The germline V gene has CDR1 MNHEY and CDR2 SVGAGI. This CDR3 comprises 15 residues. The CDR3 reads CASSYVNRGNQPQHF. The CDR3 nucleotides read TGTGCCAGCAGTTACGTAAACAGGGGCAATCAGCCCCAGCATTTT.

The sample holds one count of this clone. The rearrangement links TRBV7-2 to TRBJ1-5, with no clear D. Trimming pared 5 bases from V and 5 bases from J, leaving 25 bases between. The CDR3 runs 18 residues. The germline CDR1 and CDR2 sequences are SGHTA and FQGNSA. CDR3 sequence reads: CASSQEGGTLKRHQPQHF. CDR3 DNA sequence: TGTGCCAGCAGCCAGGAGGGAGGTACCCTCAAACGGCATCAGCCCCAGCATTTT.

CDR3 sequence: CASTPKRLAEFNEQFF. CDR3 bases: TGTGCCAGTACCCCAAAGCGGCTAGCGGAGTTCAATGAGCAGTTCTTC. V gene TRBV19 combines with J gene TRBJ2-1; TRBD2 agrees at 7 bases. The germline V gene has CDR1 LNHDA and CDR2 SQIVND (reference sequence). CDR3 length: 16 amino acids. V dropped 7 bases and J dropped 6; count of bases not matched to a gene: 15.

As regards this clone: Other DNA sequences of this sample code for an identical CDR3. The V call is TRBV5-1, the J call TRBJ2-7, with 7 bases fitting TRBD1. The CDR3 extends over 14 amino acids. J was trimmed by 0 bases and V by 3 bases; bases with no gene match: 3. Germline loops: CDR1 SGHRS, CDR2 YFSETQ. The CDR3 DNA follows: TGCGCCAGCAGCTACTCAGGGGGCTCCTACGAGCAGTACTTC. Protein product: CASSYSGGSYEQYF.

The J gene is TRBJ2-2, the V gene TRBV29-1, with a weak D call TRBD1 (6 bases). Looked up from germline, CDR1 is SQVTM and CDR2 is ANQGSEA. The CDR3 runs to 14 residues. Trimming took off 7 bases at V and 7 bases at J, with 19 bases between the two ends. In DNA form, the CDR3 reads TGCAGCGCTACAGGGTCAGGCTTGGGCGGGGAGCTGTTTTTT. Translating it yields CSATGSGLGGELFF.

J is TRBJ1-2 and V is TRBV2, with 7 bases aligning to TRBD1. The CDR3 has 14 residues. J lost 5 bases, V lost 8 bases, and 11 bases had no gene match. From germline, CDR1 is SNHLY and CDR2 FYNNEI. DNA of the CDR3: TGTGCCAGCGAAGGTTCAGGGGGGGTTTATGGCTACACCTTC. It encodes CASEGSGGVYGYTF.

The chain carries TRBV7-9 and TRBJ2-7; TRBD1 matches at 8 bases. CDR1 and CDR2 from the germline V gene are SEHNR and FQNEAQ (reference sequence). The V segment lost 7 bases and the J segment 1 base; nucleotides outside the gene matches: 15. There are 17 residues in the CDR3. The DNA for the CDR3 is TGTGCCAGCACCTCCTTTACAGGGGGTCGTAGTTCCTACGAGCAGTACTTC. Protein product: CASTSFTGGRSSYEQYF.

V gene TRBV20-1 combines with J gene TRBJ1-2; 8 bases map to TRBD1. The germline gives CDR1 DFQATT, CDR2 SNEGSKA (reference sequence). This CDR3 has 11 amino acids. V lost 3 bases, J lost 8 bases, and 2 bases stayed unmatched. The CDR3 sequence is CSASGTGGYTF. CDR3 nucleotides: TGCAGTGCTAGCGGGACAGGAGGCTACACCTTC.

The rearrangement uses TRBV7-8 and TRBJ2-1; the match to TRBD1 covers 7 bases. Germline V lookup: CDR1 SGHVS, CDR2 FQNEAQ. The CDR3 loop spans 13 amino acids. V was pared by 5 bases and J by 6 bases, with 4 bases of the junction left unmatched. The CDR3 reads CASSGGQFNEQFF. The CDR3 region has the DNA TGTGCCAGCAGCGGGGGACAGTTCAATGAGCAGTTCTTC.

The gene calls are TRBV5-1 and TRBJ2-7, with TRBD2 matching over 11 bases. The junction had 2 bases not matched to a gene; V was cut back by 1 base and J by 2 bases. The CDR3 runs to 15 residues. CDR1 is SGHRS and CDR2 is YFSETQ in the germline V gene. The CDR3 region has the DNA TGCGCCAGCAGCTTGATGACTAGCGGGGCCTACGAGCAGTACTTC. Translated, it gives CASSLMTSGAYEQYF.

The chain carries TRBV5-5 and TRBJ2-7, with D possibly being TRBD2 (5 bases). The CDR3 has 14 amino acids. Germline V gene sequence: CDR1 SGHKS, CDR2 YYEKEE (reference sequence). Trimming shortened V by 4 bases and J by 2 bases, and 13 bases separated the two germline ends. The CDR3 bases are TGTGCCAGCAGCCTCAGAGGGAACCCCTACGAGCAGTACTTC. Translation gives CASSLRGNPYEQYF. Looking up the rest from reference TRBV5-5 and TRBJ2-7 gives the full variable domain: DAGVTQSPTHLIKTRGQQVTLRCSPISGHKSVSWYQQVLGQGPQFIFQYYEKEERGRGNFPDRFSARQFPNYSSELNVNALLLGDSALYLCASSLRGNPYEQYFGPGTRLTVT.

Only one count was recorded for this clone. The chain uses TRBV27 and TRBJ2-1; tentatively, D is TRBD2 (5 bases). The V end lost 4 bases, the J end lost 10 bases, and 14 bases lay between the germline ends. CDR1 is MNHEY, CDR2 SMNVEV, per germline (reference sequence). This CDR3 is 13 amino acids long. The CDR3 DNA reads as TGTGCCAGCAGTTGGGCACTAGGACGGGAGCAGTTCTTC. This translates into CASSWALGREQFF.